This T cell receptor (beta chain) stems from a study of metastatic and nonmetastatic thyroid tumors (dated by TCRdb to 2018 to 2021). In terms of the full investigation: For patients with malignant and with benign thyroid disease, the researchers compared repertoires between peripheral blood samples and tumor or nodule tissue samples. Broader findings and caveats from the paper: In both blood and tumor samples, TCR beta diversity was reported to be significantly higher in malignant tumors than in benign nodules.

The cysteine opens and the phenylalanine closes a CDR3 of 15 amino acids. This entry keeps only the CDR3 DNA: 45 bases, framed from base 1. V is clipped by 0 bases and J by 1 base, and the sequence between their germline boundaries is 10 bases long. Per the germline V gene, MNHEY is the CDR1 and SVGEGT is the CDR2. The library came from PCR. Data came from an Illumina HiSeq 4000. High-throughput sequencing was used to profile the TCR beta-chain CDR3 region of every patient. In the paper's pipeline: CDR3 differences across clinicopathological groups were used to build a classifier for discriminating distant-metastatic papillary thyroid cancer patients. To measure repertoire diversity the researchers used the Shannon index, while the Morisita-Horn index served to gauge how similar the tumor and blood repertoires were. TCRdb took the public reads, trimmed them with fastp at Q25, ran MiXCR for clone calling and kept in-frame beta chains. The V and J calls follow TCRdb's processing rather than the paper's. The sample has roughly 58,000 clones on record, more than 3.5% of them singletons. Together, the top ten hold about 20% of the sample.

For this clone: Its recognized antigen is unknown. Base-call qualities are not available, and no considerably larger clone is one nucleotide away.

No patient had received any treatment before thyroid surgery. Using T-cell receptor beta sequencing, the study looked back at clinical samples from patients collected from the early 2010s to the late 2010s. The rearrangement joined TRBV6-2 or TRBV6-3 to TRBJ2-7, with no confident D gene call. Sequencing used blood. The clonotype originates from a female donor with papillary thyroid cancer or a benign thyroid nodule (not recorded which). Some clones in this sample may be carry-over from other donors' samples. The nucleotides read TGTGCCAGCAGTTACTCCCCTTCCGGGTCCTACGAGCAGTACTTC. Its product reads: CASSYSPSGSYEQYF.